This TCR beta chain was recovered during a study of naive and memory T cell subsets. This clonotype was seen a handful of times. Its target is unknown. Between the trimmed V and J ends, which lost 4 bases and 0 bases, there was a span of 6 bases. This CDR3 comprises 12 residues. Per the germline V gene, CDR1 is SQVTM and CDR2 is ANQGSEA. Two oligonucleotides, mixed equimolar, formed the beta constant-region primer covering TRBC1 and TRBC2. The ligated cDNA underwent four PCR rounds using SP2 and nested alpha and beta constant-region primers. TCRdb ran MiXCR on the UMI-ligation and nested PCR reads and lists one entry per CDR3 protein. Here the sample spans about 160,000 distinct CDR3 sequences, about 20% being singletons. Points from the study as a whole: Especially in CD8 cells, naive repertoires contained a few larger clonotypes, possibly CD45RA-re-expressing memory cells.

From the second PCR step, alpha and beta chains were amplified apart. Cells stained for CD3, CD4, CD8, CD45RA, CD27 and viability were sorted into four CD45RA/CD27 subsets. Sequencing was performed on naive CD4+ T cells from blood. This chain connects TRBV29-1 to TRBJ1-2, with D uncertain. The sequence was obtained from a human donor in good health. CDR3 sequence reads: CSVAGTNYGYTF. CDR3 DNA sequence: TGCAGCGTTGCTGGGACTAACTATGGCTACACCTTC. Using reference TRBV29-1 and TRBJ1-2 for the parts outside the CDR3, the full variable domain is SAVISQKPSRDICQRGTSLTIQCQVDSQVTMMFWYRQQPGQSLTLIATANQGSEATYESGFVIDKFPISRPNLTFSTLTVSNMSPEDSSIYLCSVAGTNYGYTFGSGTRLTVV.